Listed below are T cell receptor beta chains from one sample, sequenced in a study of T cell responses to AZD1222 COVID-19 vaccine. TCRdb's copy holds only in-frame clones and misses some; the assay was immunoSEQ multiplex PCR. The top ten clones hold under 5.5% of a sample with 150,000 or so clones, more than 75% of them seen once. Sequencing used peripheral blood, obtained on day 0 of AZD1222 vaccination. These receptors all stem from an adult in good health. CDR3s include the opening cysteine and the closing phenylalanine or tryptophan. A D gene is named only where the DNA matches it firmly. Size is omitted from some rows. Given values are once, few, many or a class for expanded clones.

J gene: TRBJ1-1
clone size: once
V gene: TRBV3-1/TRBV3-2
D gene: -
CDR3 protein: CASSQVKNTEAFF
CDR3 DNA: TGTGCCAGCAGCCAAGTCAAGAACACTGAAGCTTTCTTT

J gene: TRBJ1-3
clone size: -
V gene: TRBV10-3
D gene: TRBD1
CDR3 protein: CATQQGTDSGNTIYF
CDR3 DNA: TGTGCCACCCAACAGGGGACTGACTCTGGAAACACCATATATTTT

J gene: TRBJ1-1
clone size: -
V gene: TRBV4-1
D gene: -
CDR3 protein: CASRGVNTEAFF
CDR3 DNA: TGCGCCAGCAGGGGGGTGAACACTGAAGCTTTCTTT

J gene: TRBJ1-3
clone size: -
V gene: TRBV6-5
D gene: -
CDR3 protein: CASRGISGNTIYF
CDR3 DNA: TGTGCCAGCAGGGGAATCTCTGGAAACACCATATATTTT

J gene: TRBJ2-7
clone size: -
V gene: TRBV28
D gene: TRBD2
CDR3 protein: CASSPLAERDYEQYF
CDR3 DNA: TGTGCCAGCAGCCCCCTAGCGGAACGGGACTACGAGCAGTACTTC

J gene: TRBJ2-7
clone size: once
V gene: TRBV12-5
D gene: -
CDR3 protein: CASGFPRFYEQYF
CDR3 DNA: TGTGCTAGTGGTTTCCCCAGATTCTACGAGCAGTACTTC

J gene: TRBJ2-5
clone size: -
V gene: TRBV6-2/TRBV6-3
D gene: -
CDR3 protein: CASSYSNLAPQETQYF
CDR3 DNA: TGTGCCAGCAGTTACTCGAATCTCGCGCCCCAAGAGACCCAGTACTTC

J gene: TRBJ2-7
clone size: many
V gene: TRBV27
D gene: TRBD2
CDR3 protein: CASSSGLDRDEQYF
CDR3 DNA: TGTGCCAGCAGTTCGGGACTAGATCGGGACGAGCAGTACTTC

J gene: TRBJ2-7
clone size: -
V gene: TRBV4-2
D gene: TRBD1
CDR3 protein: CASSQDGGTGVGYEQYF
CDR3 DNA: TGTGCCAGCAGCCAAGACGGCGGGACAGGGGTAGGGTACGAGCAGTACTTC

J gene: TRBJ2-2
clone size: -
V gene: TRBV18
D gene: -
CDR3 protein: CASSLITGELFF
CDR3 DNA: TGTGCCAGCTCGCTAATAACCGGGGAGCTGTTTTTT

J gene: TRBJ2-3
clone size: -
V gene: TRBV27
D gene: TRBD2
CDR3 protein: CASSLAGRPDTQYF
CDR3 DNA: TGTGCCAGCAGCTTAGCGGGAAGGCCAGATACGCAGTATTTT

J gene: TRBJ1-6
clone size: -
V gene: TRBV6-2/TRBV6-3
D gene: TRBD1
CDR3 protein: CASSYSRTGSSPLHF
CDR3 DNA: TGTGCCAGCAGTTACTCCCGGACAGGATCTTCACCCCTCCACTTT

J gene: TRBJ2-1
clone size: -
V gene: TRBV9
D gene: TRBD1
CDR3 protein: CASSVTSGTGYNEQFF
CDR3 DNA: TGTGCCAGCAGCGTGACTTCCGGGACAGGTTACAATGAGCAGTTCTTC

J gene: TRBJ2-4
clone size: -
V gene: TRBV6-2/TRBV6-3
D gene: TRBD2
CDR3 protein: CASSYPLRLAGGPENIQYF
CDR3 DNA: TGTGCCAGCAGTTACCCCCTGCGGTTAGCGGGAGGGCCTGAAAACATTCAGTACTTC

J gene: TRBJ1-2
clone size: -
V gene: TRBV18
D gene: TRBD1
CDR3 protein: CASSLSGTGGNYGYTF
CDR3 DNA: TGTGCCAGCTCACTTTCCGGGACAGGGGGGAACTATGGCTACACCTTC

J gene: TRBJ2-1
clone size: -
V gene: TRBV27
D gene: TRBD2
CDR3 protein: CASSFGGRADNEQFF
CDR3 DNA: TGTGCCAGCAGTTTTGGCGGGAGGGCCGACAATGAGCAGTTCTTC

J gene: TRBJ2-3
clone size: -
V gene: TRBV6-6
D gene: -
CDR3 protein: CASSYSTAQGTQYF
CDR3 DNA: TGTGCCAGCAGTTACTCGACAGCGCAGGGTACGCAGTATTTT

J gene: TRBJ1-4
clone size: -
V gene: TRBV6-5
D gene: -
CDR3 protein: CASRPQIWEKLFF
CDR3 DNA: TGTGCCAGCAGACCACAAATATGGGAAAAACTGTTTTTT

J gene: TRBJ2-1
clone size: -
V gene: TRBV5-1
D gene: -
CDR3 protein: CASSLGQYNEQFF
CDR3 DNA: TGCGCCAGCAGCTTGGGACAATACAATGAGCAGTTCTTC

J gene: TRBJ2-1
clone size: -
V gene: TRBV10-3
D gene: TRBD1
CDR3 protein: CAISGQDRGYNEQFF
CDR3 DNA: TGTGCCATCAGTGGTCAGGACAGGGGCTACAATGAGCAGTTCTTC

J gene: TRBJ1-2
clone size: -
V gene: TRBV28
D gene: -
CDR3 protein: CATRLANYGYTF
CDR3 DNA: TGTGCCACCCGTCTAGCTAACTATGGCTACACCTTC

J gene: TRBJ2-7
clone size: once
V gene: TRBV15
D gene: TRBD2
CDR3 protein: CATSKQSSGTYEQYF
CDR3 DNA: TGTGCCACCAGCAAGCAGTCTAGCGGGACCTACGAGCAGTACTTC

J gene: TRBJ2-7
clone size: -
V gene: TRBV6-2/TRBV6-3
D gene: -
CDR3 protein: CASSYSPQGTYYEQYF
CDR3 DNA: TGTGCCAGCAGTTATTCCCCCCAGGGGACCTACTACGAGCAGTACTTC

J gene: TRBJ2-1
clone size: -
V gene: TRBV10-1
D gene: TRBD2
CDR3 protein: CASSETLAGARFF
CDR3 DNA: TGCGCCAGCAGTGAGACCCTAGCGGGGGCGCGGTTCTTC

J gene: TRBJ1-4
clone size: -
V gene: TRBV7-9
D gene: TRBD1
CDR3 protein: CASSNGGQPNEKLFF
CDR3 DNA: TGTGCCAGCAGCAACGGGGGACAGCCTAATGAAAAACTGTTTTTT

J gene: TRBJ2-2
clone size: -
V gene: TRBV2
D gene: -
CDR3 protein: CASSAGAANTGELFF
CDR3 DNA: TGTGCCAGCAGTGCGGGTGCCGCGAACACCGGGGAGCTGTTTTTT

J gene: TRBJ2-1
clone size: -
V gene: TRBV6-4
D gene: TRBD2
CDR3 protein: CASSDFAGGNNEQFF
CDR3 DNA: TGTGCCAGCAGTGACTTTGCGGGAGGAAACAATGAGCAGTTCTTC

J gene: TRBJ1-5
clone size: -
V gene: TRBV27
D gene: TRBD1
CDR3 protein: CASSLGQGLQPQHF
CDR3 DNA: TGTGCCAGCAGTTTGGGACAGGGATTGCAGCCCCAGCATTTT

J gene: TRBJ2-6
clone size: -
V gene: TRBV3-1/TRBV3-2
D gene: -
CDR3 protein: CASSPREGSGANVLTF
CDR3 DNA: TGTGCCAGCAGCCCCAGGGAAGGGTCTGGGGCCAACGTCCTGACTTTC

J gene: TRBJ1-2
clone size: -
V gene: TRBV19
D gene: TRBD1
CDR3 protein: CASSMNRGRNYGYTF
CDR3 DNA: TGTGCCAGTAGTATGAACAGGGGTAGGAACTATGGCTACACCTTC

J gene: TRBJ2-5
clone size: -
V gene: TRBV4-3
D gene: -
CDR3 protein: CASSQDRAGETQYF
CDR3 DNA: TGCGCCAGCAGCCAAGATCGGGCAGGAGAGACCCAGTACTTC

J gene: TRBJ2-7
clone size: -
V gene: TRBV3-1/TRBV3-2
D gene: -
CDR3 protein: CASSPRGGGRSYEQYF
CDR3 DNA: TGTGCCAGCAGCCCTAGAGGGGGAGGGAGGTCCTACGAGCAGTACTTC

J gene: TRBJ2-2
clone size: -
V gene: TRBV24-1
D gene: TRBD1
CDR3 protein: CATSGQGFGELFF
CDR3 DNA: TGTGCCACCAGTGGACAGGGGTTCGGGGAGCTGTTTTTT

J gene: TRBJ2-7
clone size: -
V gene: TRBV7-6
D gene: -
CDR3 protein: CASSLWGTPSYEQYF
CDR3 DNA: TGTGCCAGCAGCTTATGGGGGACTCCTTCATACGAGCAGTACTTC

J gene: TRBJ1-5
clone size: -
V gene: TRBV7-6
D gene: -
CDR3 protein: CASSLDSNQPQHF
CDR3 DNA: TGTGCCAGCAGCTTAGATAGCAATCAGCCCCAGCATTTT

J gene: TRBJ2-1
clone size: -
V gene: TRBV19
D gene: -
CDR3 protein: CASSIREEQFF
CDR3 DNA: TGTGCCAGTAGTATTAGGGAGGAGCAGTTCTTC

J gene: TRBJ1-4
clone size: -
V gene: TRBV4-3
D gene: TRBD1
CDR3 protein: CASSQDMDRVDYNEKLFF
CDR3 DNA: TGCGCCAGCAGCCAAGATATGGACAGGGTGGACTATAATGAAAAACTGTTTTTT

J gene: TRBJ1-5
clone size: -
V gene: TRBV5-1
D gene: -
CDR3 protein: CASSLTGRNQPQHF
CDR3 DNA: TGCGCCAGCAGCTTGACAGGCCGCAATCAGCCCCAGCATTTT

J gene: TRBJ1-2
clone size: once
V gene: TRBV28
D gene: -
CDR3 protein: CASSSLQENYGYTF
CDR3 DNA: TGTGCCAGCAGTTCGCTACAGGAGAACTATGGCTACACCTTC

J gene: TRBJ2-3
clone size: -
V gene: TRBV5-8
D gene: -
CDR3 protein: CASILIGTDTQYF
CDR3 DNA: TGTGCCAGCATCCTTATCGGCACAGATACGCAGTATTTT

J gene: TRBJ2-7
clone size: once
V gene: TRBV28
D gene: TRBD1
CDR3 protein: CASSPSGTGLRPYEQYF
CDR3 DNA: TGTGCCAGCAGTCCCTCCGGGACAGGCCTCCGTCCGTACGAGCAGTACTTC

J gene: TRBJ2-2
clone size: -
V gene: TRBV6-5
D gene: -
CDR3 protein: CASSTGVTGELFF
CDR3 DNA: TGTGCCAGCAGTACCGGGGTCACCGGGGAGCTGTTTTTT

J gene: TRBJ2-7
clone size: -
V gene: TRBV28
D gene: -
CDR3 protein: CASSPRWAPIYEQYF
CDR3 DNA: TGTGCCAGCAGCCCGAGGTGGGCCCCCATTTACGAGCAGTACTTC

J gene: TRBJ1-4
clone size: -
V gene: TRBV2
D gene: -
CDR3 protein: CASSGTGATNEKLFF
CDR3 DNA: TGTGCCAGCAGCGGAACAGGAGCAACTAATGAAAAACTGTTTTTT